The clone carrying this TCR beta chain was counted a few times. This specimen belongs to a study of response to subunit inactivated influenza vaccine. TCRdb reprocessed the RT-PCR reads with MiXCR, giving one entry per CDR3 protein. The top ten clones hold 2.5% to 3% of a sample with about 540,000 distinct CDR3 sequences, around 25% of them seen once. This CDR3 comprises 16 residues. CDR1 MNHEY and CDR2 SMNVEV come from the germline V gene (reference sequence). The germline V and J ends were trimmed by 6 bases and 4 bases, with 22 bases remaining between them. The sample also formed part of further work on T cells expressing NK-cell markers. That source adds: Generation of TCR beta cDNA was performed by 5'RACE template switching incorporating UMIs. Cells sorted as CD3+CD56+NKG2C+, CD3+CD56+NKG2C- and CD3+CD56-NKG2C+ T cells supplied the TCR beta repertoires. HCMV seropositivity marked most of the eight sequenced donors; one was seronegative.

This chain links TRBV27 with TRBJ2-7, with D possibly TRBD2 on 5 matching bases. Sequenced material: CD4+ T cells sorted from PBMCs, taken less than 13 days after vaccination. This clonotype originated in a man aged 50-59 years who received an inactivated influenza vaccine. The CDR3 DNA reads TGTGCCAGCAGCGCCCTCGGGATTAGCGCTGCATACGAGCAGTACTTC. The encoded protein is CASSALGISAAYEQYF.